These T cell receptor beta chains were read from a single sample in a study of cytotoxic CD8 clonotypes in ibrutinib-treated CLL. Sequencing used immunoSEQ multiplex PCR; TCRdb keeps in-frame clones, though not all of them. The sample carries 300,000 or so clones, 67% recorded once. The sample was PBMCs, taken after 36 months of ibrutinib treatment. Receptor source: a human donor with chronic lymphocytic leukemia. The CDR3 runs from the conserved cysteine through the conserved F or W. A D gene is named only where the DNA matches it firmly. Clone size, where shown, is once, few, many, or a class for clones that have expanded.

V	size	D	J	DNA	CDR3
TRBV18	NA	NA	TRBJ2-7	TGTGCCAGCTCATTGGACAGCCTTTTATCCTACGAGCAGTACTTC	CASSLDSLLSYEQYF
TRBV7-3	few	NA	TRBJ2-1	TGTGCCAGCAGCATGTCCGGGGGTCGGTACAATGAGCAGTTCTTC	CASSMSGGRYNEQFF
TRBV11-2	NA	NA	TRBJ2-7	TGTGCCAGCACATTCGGCTACGAGCAGTACTTC	CASTFGYEQYF
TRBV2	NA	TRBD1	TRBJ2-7	TGTGCCAGCAGCGGGACAGGTCCACCCTACGAGCAGTACTTC	CASSGTGPPYEQYF
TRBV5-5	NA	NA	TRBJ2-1	TGTGCCAGCAGCTTGCGGGCGAGCTCCTACAATGAGCAGTTCTTC	CASSLRASSYNEQFF
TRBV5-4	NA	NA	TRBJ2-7	TGTGCCAGCTCGAGGGGCAGCTCCTACGAGCAGTACTTC	CASSRGSSYEQYF
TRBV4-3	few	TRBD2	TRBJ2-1	TGCGCCAGCAGCCGCCTAGCGGGGCTCTCCTACAATGAGCAGTTCTTC	CASSRLAGLSYNEQFF
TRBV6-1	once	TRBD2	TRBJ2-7	TGTGCCAGCAGTGAAGCGCTGACTGCGCGGGGGGCCATAATGGAGCAGTACTTC	CASSEALTARGAIMEQYF
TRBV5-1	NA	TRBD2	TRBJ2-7	TGCGCCAGCAGCAAGGGAGGGGATCCTCTCCAGTACTTC	CASSKGGDPLQYF
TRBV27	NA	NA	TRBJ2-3	TGTGCCAGCAGTCATTTTTTCACAGATACGCAGTATTTT	CASSHFFTDTQYF
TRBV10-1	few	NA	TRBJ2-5	TGCGCCAGCAGTGTGGGGGAGACCCAGTACTTC	CASSVGETQYF
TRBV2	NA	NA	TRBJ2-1	TGTGCCAGCTTCCAGACGTCCGCATGGGATGAGCAGTTCTTC	CASFQTSAWDEQFF
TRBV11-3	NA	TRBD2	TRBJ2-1	TGTGCCAGCAGCTCCGGACTAGCGGGGGGGCCTGGCTACAATGAGCAGTTCTTC	CASSSGLAGGPGYNEQFF
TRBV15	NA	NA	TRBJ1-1	TGTGCCACCAGCAGAGGCGTCTCATTGCACAGGGAGTCGGGCACTGAAGCTTTCTTT	CATSRGVSLHRESGTEAFF
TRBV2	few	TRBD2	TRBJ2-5	TGTGCCAGCTCTAGGGGACTAAGTTATGAGACCCAGTACTTC	CASSRGLSYETQYF
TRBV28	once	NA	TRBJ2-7	TGTGCCAGCAGTTTTCCCAGAGTAAGCGACGAGCAGTACTTC	CASSFPRVSDEQYF
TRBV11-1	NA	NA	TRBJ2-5	TGTGCCAGCAGCTTAAAGCAACAGGGATTAGGAGAGACCCAGTACTTC	CASSLKQQGLGETQYF
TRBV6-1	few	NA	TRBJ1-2	TGTGCCAGCACCCGACAGCTCTATGGCTACACCTTC	CASTRQLYGYTF
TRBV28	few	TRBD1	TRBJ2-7	TGTGCCAGCAGTCTGAGGACAGGCCTCATAACGTACGAGCAGTACTTC	CASSLRTGLITYEQYF
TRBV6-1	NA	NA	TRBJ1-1	TGTGCCAGCAGTGAAACGGTTGTCTCTGAAGCTTTCTTT	CASSETVVSEAFF
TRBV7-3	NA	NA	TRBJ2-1	TGTGCCAGCAGCATTAGTAGGGGTGGTGACAATGAGCAGTTCTTC	CASSISRGGDNEQFF
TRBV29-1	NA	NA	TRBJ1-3	TGCAGCGTTGAAGATTACGCAGGTGCCTCTGGAAACACCATATATTTT	CSVEDYAGASGNTIYF
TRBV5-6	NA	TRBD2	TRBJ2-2	TGTGCCAGCAGCTTGGGACTAGCGACCCGAACCGGGGAGCTGTTTTTT	CASSLGLATRTGELFF
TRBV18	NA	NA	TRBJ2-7	TGTGCCAGCTCAATAAAACAGGACTACGAGCAGTACTTC	CASSIKQDYEQYF
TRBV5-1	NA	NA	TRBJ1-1	TGCGCCAGCAGCCAGGGGCAACGAACGCTGAACACTGAAGCTTTCTTT	CASSQGQRTLNTEAFF
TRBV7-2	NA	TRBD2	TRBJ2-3	TGTGCCAGCAGCTTAGCTCTAGCGGGAGGGGCAGATACGCAGTATTTT	CASSLALAGGADTQYF
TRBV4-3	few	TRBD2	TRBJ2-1	TGCGCCAGCAGCCATAAACCAGGGAAGCGGGAGGTTAGTTATGGGAATGAGCAGTTCTTC	CASSHKPGKREVSYGNEQFF